The TCR beta chain described here comes from a study of somatic mutations in cytotoxic T cells in rheumatoid arthritis. Study in general: No treatment had yet been given when patient blood (under 34 ml EDTA) was drawn, right after diagnosis. General observations from the study: Unknown were the antigen targets of the expanded CD8+ clones.

The CDR3 contains 16 residues. The V end was cut by 5 bases, the J end by 4 bases, with 20 bases between. Germline lookup yields CDR1 SEHNR and CDR2 FQNEAQ (reference sequence). The method was immunoSEQ multiplex PCR; TCRdb's version includes in-frame clones alone and lacks a portion of them. The sample includes roughly 13,000 clones, around 70% of them seen just once. This clone was counted between two and nine times. Its cognate antigen is unknown. The sequenced material came from CD8+ T cells sorted from blood. The receptor's source is an adult with rheumatoid arthritis. V is TRBV7-9 and J is TRBJ1-1, with D tentatively TRBD1 (6 bases). The DNA of the CDR3 is TGTGCCAGCAGCCCATACTCCGGACAGAGGAGCACTGAAGCTTTCTTT. It is translated as CASSPYSGQRSTEAFF.